This T cell receptor (beta chain) was observed in a study of blood T cell repertoires in COVID-19. Measured with immunoSEQ multiplex PCR; TCRdb has only the in-frame clones, and not every one. Of 200,000 to 250,000 clones in the sample, more than 80% were seen once. Input material: peripheral blood. This receptor was obtained from a woman of 80 years or more with COVID-19, enrolled during active disease.

CDR3 in amino acids: CASSLAGGQTDTQYF. The CDR3 DNA is TGTGCCAGCTCACTAGCGGGAGGGCAGACAGATACGCAGTATTTT. The J gene is TRBJ2-3, the V gene TRBV18, with 11 bases lining up with TRBD2. Germline CDR1 KGHSH, CDR2 LQKENI. CDR3 length equals 15 residues. Trimming cost V 4 bases and J 3 bases; bases outside gene matches: 3.